A selection of T cell receptor beta chains follows, all from one sample in a study of blood T cell repertoires in COVID-19. Method: immunoSEQ multiplex PCR; TCRdb's copy keeps in-frame clones and lacks some. The data show about 57,000 clones, with around 80% seen just once and about 20% held by the top ten. Sequenced input: peripheral blood. Receptors were obtained from a woman aged 55-70 years with acute or convalescent COVID-19. The CDR3 runs from the conserved cysteine through the conserved F or W. The D gene is left open where the match is weak. The listing skips clone size in some rows; elsewhere it reads once, few, many or a size class.

CDR3nt	CDR3aa	v_gene	abundance	d_gene	j_gene
TGTGCCATCAGGGCGGGGGCGAACCCCACAGATACGCAGTATTTT	CAIRAGANPTDTQYF	TRBV10-3	once	-	TRBJ2-3
TGTGCCAGTAGTTGGTGGGAGGGAACCCAAGAGACCCAGTACTTC	CASSWWEGTQETQYF	TRBV19	-	TRBD2	TRBJ2-5
TGTGCCAGCAGTCCGACAGTCGGAAACACCATATATTTT	CASSPTVGNTIYF	TRBV12-3/TRBV12-4	-	-	TRBJ1-3
TGTGCCAGCAGCGCCGATCTCAGGGGTCTCTATGGCTACACCTTC	CASSADLRGLYGYTF	TRBV9	-	-	TRBJ1-2
TGTGCCAGCAGTCCCAGACAGGGGCCCTCTGGAAACACCATATATTTT	CASSPRQGPSGNTIYF	TRBV27	-	TRBD1	TRBJ1-3
TGCAGCCCGGTGACAGATTACAATGAGCAGTTCTTC	CSPVTDYNEQFF	TRBV29-1	-	-	TRBJ2-1
TGTGCCAGCAGACGGGACAGCCAAGAGACCCAGTACTTC	CASRRDSQETQYF	TRBV14	-	TRBD1	TRBJ2-5
TGTGCCAGCAGCGGGTCGGGGACAGGGGGAAACTCACCCCTCCACTTT	CASSGSGTGGNSPLHF	TRBV9	once	TRBD1	TRBJ1-6
TGTGCCAGCAGCCCGCTGGGAGTTAAGTATGGCTACACCTTC	CASSPLGVKYGYTF	TRBV4-2	-	-	TRBJ1-2
TGTGCCAGCAGCTTCGGGGACAATGAGCAGTTCTTC	CASSFGDNEQFF	TRBV7-2	few	-	TRBJ2-1
TGTGCCACCTACCGGTCTCTCCATGGCTACACCTTC	CATYRSLHGYTF	TRBV6-5	-	-	TRBJ1-2
TGCAGCGTTGAAGAACTTGAAAAACTGTTTTTT	CSVEELEKLFF	TRBV29-1	-	-	TRBJ1-4
TGTGCCAGCAGTGATAAGGGACAGGGCTACTCACCCCTCCACTTT	CASSDKGQGYSPLHF	TRBV6-1	many	TRBD1	TRBJ1-6
TGTGCCTGGAGTAGGAGAGATACGCAGTATTTT	CAWSRRDTQYF	TRBV30	once	-	TRBJ2-3
TGTGCCAGCAGCTTCGGGACTAGCACCAACGAGCAGTACTTC	CASSFGTSTNEQYF	TRBV7-2	once	TRBD2	TRBJ2-7
TGTGCCAGTAGTTCGATGCAGGGGAACTATGGCTACACCTTC	CASSSMQGNYGYTF	TRBV19	few	-	TRBJ1-2
TGCGCCAGCAGCTTGGTGGTCCGGGATCCAGGTAGCACTGAAGCTTTCTTT	CASSLVVRDPGSTEAFF	TRBV5-1	few	-	TRBJ1-1
TGTGCCAGTAGTTCTACAGGGTCTGGAAACACCATATATTTT	CASSSTGSGNTIYF	TRBV19	-	-	TRBJ1-3
TGTGCCAGCAGCCAGGGGTTCCCCGGAGGACTCTACGAGCAGTACTTC	CASSQGFPGGLYEQYF	TRBV14	-	-	TRBJ2-7
TGTGCCAGCAGCCAAGAAGGGGGCGGCACTGAAGCTTTCTTT	CASSQEGGGTEAFF	TRBV3-1/TRBV3-2	once	TRBD1	TRBJ1-1
TGTGCCAGCAGCTGGGGGACAGGGAAAGCTTTCTTT	CASSWGTGKAFF	TRBV7-9	-	TRBD1	TRBJ1-1
TGTGCCAGCAGTTTTAATCAGGGAACAGATACGCAGTATTTT	CASSFNQGTDTQYF	TRBV27	-	-	TRBJ2-3
TGTGCCAGCAGCTCCATTCAGGGGCTCGGCTACACCTTC	CASSSIQGLGYTF	TRBV7-9	-	-	TRBJ1-2
TGCGCCAGCAGCCAAGATAGGGACAAGTTTTATGGCTACACCTTC	CASSQDRDKFYGYTF	TRBV4-1	-	-	TRBJ1-2